This TCR beta chain was observed in a study of identifying expanded T cells in peripheral blood. Clones were sequenced by immunoSEQ multiplex PCR, and TCRdb holds only the in-frame ones, with some missing. Here the sample spans about 94,000 clones, approximately 86% being singletons. Germline V lookup: CDR1 SGHTA, CDR2 FQGTGA. This CDR3 contains 16 residues. With 5 bases clipped from V and 1 base from J, the junction kept 4 bases outside the gene matches. To note about this clone: Its antigen is not known.

Study findings and constraints: Roughly two-week clone count variance significantly increased as total template count grew. Differentially abundant clones: 0.95 to 1.5 between replicates, about 17 at roughly 13 days, 18 to 20 at four.

Sequencing was done on a sample of blood. The rearrangement joins TRBV7-3 to TRBJ2-3; 12 positions match TRBD1. This sequence originates from a person between 18 and 75 years old in good health. Here the CDR3 reads CASSPGTGGGTDTQYF. CDR3 in DNA: TGTGCCAGCAGCCCCGGGACAGGGGGCGGCACAGATACGCAGTATTTT.